This T cell receptor beta chain was observed in a study of cytomegalovirus exposure and HLA in healthy donors. Study-level findings and limits: Immune exposure information comprised only CMV serostatus. A highly shared variant cluster was judged a likely technical artifact. Some TCR beta chains (164 of them) were listed as cytomegalovirus-associated.

With respect to this clone: Its cognate antigen is unknown. Additional DNA sequences in this sample encode the identical CDR3.

Each donor was healthy, and each was a bone marrow donor. Deletions cut 6 bases from V and 1 base from J, with 3 bases between. The germline V gene encodes CDR1 SNHLY and CDR2 FYNNEI. CDR3 length equals 12 residues. The study ran its PCR with 60 Vbeta and 13 Jbeta primers. The data were produced by immunoSEQ multiplex PCR, yet TCRdb's version contains in-frame clones alone and is incomplete. The sample holds around 130,000 clones, roughly 70% seen once. Material: PBMCs. The chain recombines TRBV2 with TRBJ2-2; no clear D. The sequence was collected from a woman in her 40s in good health and CMV-seropositive. CDR3 region: CASSLNTGELFF. The CDR3 nucleotides read TGTGCCAGCAGCCTGAACACCGGGGAGCTGTTTTTT.